These 25 T cell receptor beta chains originate from one sample sequenced in a study of molecular identifiers for immune sequencing clone quantification. TCRdb used MiXCR to reprocess the PCR reads, holding one entry per CDR3 protein. The sample has 70,000 to 95,000 distinct CDR3 sequences, 15% to 20% seen once. Sequenced: naive CD8+ T cells from blood, with Jurkat cell RNA spiked in. The subset is: FACS-sorted CD8+CD4-CCR7+CD45RA+ naive T cells. The receptor source for this set is a human donor in good health. Some libraries in this study had Jurkat cell RNA spiked in.

This clonotype was counted a few times. A clone one base away is much larger, so this may be a read error. V and J are TRBV29-1 and TRBJ2-1, with unresolved D. CDR1 and CDR2 from the germline V gene are SQVTM and ANQGSEA. Trimming took off 3 bases at V and 8 bases at J, with 11 bases between the two ends. The CDR3 loop spans 12 amino acids. CDR3 nucleotides: TGCAGCGTTGAGGGCATCTCGGATGAGCAGTTCTTC. This codes for CSVEGISDEQFF.

This clonotype was found many times. The V and J genes are TRBV29-1 and TRBJ2-7; either TRBD1 or TRBD2 may fit D (6 bases each). The CDR3 covers 14 residues. The V gene's germline CDR1 is SQVTM and CDR2 ANQGSEA. V was cut by 3 bases and J by 2 bases, with 14 bases left in between. The DNA for the CDR3 is TGCAGCGTTGAGTCGGGGGCGGGGACCTACGAGCAGTACTTC. Protein: CSVESGAGTYEQYF.

As regards this clonotype: Just one base apart from a much larger clone, this may be a read error. J is TRBJ2-7 and V is TRBV29-1; perhaps TRBD1 as D (6 bases). Germline CDR1 is SQVTM and CDR2 is ANQGSEA. Trimming removed 7 bases from V and 3 bases from J, with 13 bases in between. The CDR3 contains 12 residues. CDR3 region: CSAVQGYYEQYF. The DNA for the CDR3 is TGCAGCGCTGTTCAGGGGTACTACGAGCAGTACTTC.

About this clonotype: A much larger clone is a single base away; this may be a read error. The chain carries TRBV19 and TRBJ2-2; TRBD2 matches 7 bases. The CDR3 runs to 13 residues. Germline CDR1 reads LNHDA; CDR2 reads SQIVND (reference sequence). For the CDR3, the DNA is TGTACCACCACCGAGGGAGGGGCCGGGGAGCTGTTTTTT. Protein sequence: CTTTEGGAGELFF.

With respect to this clonotype: This may come from a read error, since a much larger clone is one base off. This chain joins TRBV11-2 and TRBJ2-4; 9 nucleotides line up with TRBD1. The germline CDR1 and CDR2 sequences are SGHAT and FQNNGV. The CDR3 is 15 amino acids. CDR3 in amino acids: CASSWGQGGKNVQYF. CDR3 sequence (DNA): TGTGCCAGCAGCTGGGGACAGGGAGGCAAAAACGTTCAGTACTTC.

The sample holds many counts of this clonotype. The chain carries TRBV27 and TRBJ2-3; D assignment may be TRBD1 or TRBD2 (5 bases each). This CDR3 contains 15 residues. Germline CDR1 MNHEY, CDR2 SMNVEV (reference sequence). V dropped 5 bases and J dropped 7 bases, with 19 bases sitting between them. Here the CDR3 reads CASSPTGAQGNTQYF. The CDR3 nucleotides read TGTGCCAGCAGTCCTACCGGGGCCCAGGGAAATACGCAGTATTTT.

This clonotype was seen ten or more times. The V gene is TRBV7-9, the J gene TRBJ1-1; D not resolved. Germline V lookup: CDR1 SEHNR, CDR2 FQNEAQ (reference sequence). Trimming left V 2 bases short and J 7 bases short, with 8 bases between. CDR3 length: 12 residues. CDR3 region: CASSLTGIEAFF. In DNA, the CDR3 is TGTGCCAGCAGCTTAACGGGGATTGAAGCTTTCTTT.

About this clonotype: A read error may explain this, as a much larger clone is one base away. The DNA for the CDR3 is TGTGCCACCACGGGACTCCCTTTTGAATCCTACAATGAGCTGTTCTTC. Encoded protein: CATTGLPFESYNELFF. V gene TRBV11-2 combines with J gene TRBJ2-1; tentatively, D is TRBD2 (6 bases). CDR3 length: 16 amino acids. The germline V gene has CDR1 SGHAT and CDR2 FQNNGV. Using reference TRBV11-2 and TRBJ2-1 for the parts outside the CDR3, the full variable domain is EAGVAQSPRYKIIEKRQSVAFWCNPISGHATLYWYQQILGQGPKLLIQFQNNGVVDDSQLPKDRFSAERLKGVDSTLKIQPAKLEDSAVYLCATTGLPFESYNELFFGPGTRLTVL.

This sequence joins TRBV7-9 and TRBJ2-7, with 9 bases that match TRBD2. The germline CDR1 and CDR2 sequences are SEHNR and FQNEAQ (reference sequence). The CDR3 totals 15 residues. The J segment lost 8 bases and the V segment lost 1 base, leaving 9 bases of the junction unmatched. CDR3: CASSLVIAGAYKQYF. In DNA, the CDR3 is TGTGCCAGCAGCTTAGTCATAGCGGGAGCATACAAGCAGTACTTC.

Ten or more counts support this clonotype. The chain recombines TRBV7-8 with TRBJ2-7, with D perhaps matching TRBD1 (5 bases). This CDR3 comprises 15 residues. With 1 base removed from V and 2 bases from J, the gap between germline ends came to 12 bases. Germline V gives CDR1 SGHVS, CDR2 FQNEAQ. CDR3 in DNA: TGTGCCAGCAGCTTAGATTCAGGGAATCCCTACGAGCAGTACTTC. It codes for CASSLDSGNPYEQYF.

This clonotype came up many times. V and J are TRBV20-1 and TRBJ2-7, with unresolved D. Germline CDR1 DFQATT, CDR2 SNEGSKA (reference sequence). V lost 0 bases to trimming and J lost 0 bases, with 6 bases between them. This CDR3 has 13 amino acids. CDR3 sequence reads: CSARDTTSYEQYF. The CDR3 DNA is TGCAGTGCTAGAGACACGACCTCCTACGAGCAGTACTTC.

Many counts were recorded for this clonotype. The chain employs TRBV12-3 or TRBV12-4 and TRBJ2-1; D may be TRBD2 (6 bases). Trimming took 6 bases from V and 4 from J, leaving 13 bases between them. The CDR3 sequence is 14 residues long. The CDR3: CASSTGLLYNEQFF. CDR3 nucleotide sequence: TGTGCCAGCAGCACGGGACTGTTATACAATGAGCAGTTCTTC.

This clonotype was seen many times. The gene calls are TRBV7-9 and TRBJ2-7; the D gene could be TRBD1 or TRBD2 (5 bases each). The CDR3 totals 15 residues. Germline V lookup: CDR1 SEHNR, CDR2 FQNEAQ (reference sequence). V was trimmed by 4 bases and J by 1 base, leaving 14 bases between them. This chain's CDR3 is CASSWTGPTSYEQYF. DNA for the CDR3: TGTGCCAGCAGCTGGACGGGACCGACTTCCTACGAGCAGTACTTC.

Ten or more counts support this clonotype. The J gene is TRBJ2-7, the V gene TRBV20-1; 7 nucleotides line up with TRBD1. After removal of 3 bases from V and 6 bases from J, the junction contained 14 bases not matched to a gene. Germline values: CDR1 DFQATT, CDR2 SNEGSKA (reference sequence). This CDR3 has 15 residues. This CDR3 reads CSASPPQTGLGEQYF. In DNA, the CDR3 is TGCAGTGCTAGTCCCCCTCAGACAGGGTTGGGCGAGCAGTACTTC.

This clonotype was counted ten times or more. The CDR3 bases are TGTGCCAGTAGTGTCGGACAGTACACTGAAGCTTTCTTT. As protein: CASSVGQYTEAFF. The chain uses TRBV19 and TRBJ1-1; TRBD1 is a possible D gene (6 bases). Germline CDR1 LNHDA, CDR2 SQIVND (reference sequence). This CDR3 is 13 amino acids long. Trimming left V 5 bases short and J 3 bases short, with 10 bases between. Drawing the rest from reference TRBV19 and TRBJ1-1, the complete variable domain is DGGITQSPKYLFRKEGQNVTLSCEQNLNHDAMYWYRQDPGQGLRLIYYSQIVNDFQKGDIAEGYSVSREKKESFPLTVTSAQKNPTAFYLCASSVGQYTEAFFGQGTRLTVV.

The chain couples TRBV7-9 to TRBJ1-1; D uncertain. The CDR3 contains 14 residues. Germline lookup yields CDR1 SEHNR and CDR2 FQNEAQ (reference sequence). Deletions cut 5 bases from V and 0 bases from J, with 10 bases between. The CDR3 protein is CASSPGVMNTEAFF. CDR3 sequence (DNA): TGTGCCAGCAGCCCAGGAGTGATGAACACTGAAGCTTTCTTT.

The table lists this clonotype with many counts. The V and J genes are TRBV5-5 and TRBJ1-6; D gene uncertain. Trimming removed 0 bases from V and 7 bases from J, with 8 bases in between. Germline V gives CDR1 SGHKS, CDR2 YYEKEE (reference sequence). This CDR3 spans 14 amino acids. The CDR3 DNA reads TGTGCCAGCAGCTTGGAAGGGTTAAATTCACCCCTCCACTTT. It encodes CASSLEGLNSPLHF.

This clonotype was recorded at least ten times. An end of the junction does not agree with germline; a read error may underlie this. The J gene is TRBJ1-1, the V gene TRBV6-2 or TRBV6-3; the D is unclear. Germline-derived CDR1 and CDR2 are MNHEY and SVGEGT. The length of the CDR3 is 11 residues. As DNA, the CDR3 is TGTGCCAGCAGTTACCCCTCGGTCCGGATCTTT. It yields the protein CASSYPSVRIF.

This clonotype has more than one count but fewer than ten. J is TRBJ2-7 and V is TRBV3-1; D possibly matches TRBD1 or TRBD2 (5 bases each). The germline gives CDR1 LGHDT, CDR2 YNNKEL (reference sequence). V dropped 2 bases and J dropped 3 bases, with 14 bases sitting between them. This CDR3 is 15 amino acids long. The CDR3 bases are TGTGCCAGCAGCCAACCCCGGGACGGCTACTACGAGCAGTACTTC. It encodes CASSQPRDGYYEQYF.

The CDR3 bases are TGTGCCAGCAGTCCCCGGGAGTCTACCCTTTACAATGAGCAGTTCTTC. Translated, it gives CASSPRESTLYNEQFF. The chain recombines TRBV28 with TRBJ2-1, with a weak D call TRBD2 (6 bases). Trimming cost V 5 bases and J 4 bases, with 18 bases left between them. The CDR3 length is 16 residues. Germline loops: CDR1 MDHEN, CDR2 SYDVKM.

This clonotype appeared a few times. This could be a read error, since a much larger clone is one nucleotide away. V usage is TRBV19 and J usage is TRBJ2-7, with D possibly TRBD1 on 6 matching bases. Germline V gene data show CDR1 as LNHDA and CDR2 as SQIVND (reference sequence). The CDR3 has 15 amino acids. The CDR3 loop reads CTSSIDLGQSYEQYF. In nucleotides, the CDR3 is TGTACCAGTAGTATAGATCTCGGACAGAGCTACGAGCAGTACTTC.

At least ten counts were recorded for this clonotype. V is TRBV7-9 and J is TRBJ2-7, with 10 bases identical to TRBD1. Germline V CDR1 and CDR2: SEHNR, FQNEAQ (reference sequence). This CDR3 is built from 15 residues. V lost 1 base, J lost 5 bases, and 5 bases stayed unmatched. The CDR3 DNA sequence: TGTGCCAGCAGCTTAGAAGGACAGGGGGGCCACGAGCAGTACTTC. This sequence encodes CASSLEGQGGHEQYF.

This clonotype was detected ten times or more. This chain uses TRBV7-2 with TRBJ1-5; 9 positions match TRBD1. Germline V lookup: CDR1 SGHTA, CDR2 FQGNSA. The CDR3 runs to 17 residues. The junction had 8 bases not matched to a gene; V was cut back by 1 base and J by 4 bases. For the CDR3, the DNA is TGTGCCAGCAGCTTAGTAATAGGACAGGGGTTTAATCAGCCCCAGCATTTT. Its translation: CASSLVIGQGFNQPQHF.

At least ten counts were recorded for this clonotype. The chain uses TRBV20-1 and TRBJ1-4; 7 bases are shared with TRBD1. The J segment lost 4 bases and the V segment lost 2 bases, leaving 13 bases of the junction unmatched. CDR3 size: 17 residues. Germline V gene sequence: CDR1 DFQATT, CDR2 SNEGSKA (reference sequence). Here the CDR3 reads CSARHPINRGLNEKLFF. In DNA form, the CDR3 reads TGCAGTGCTAGACATCCTATTAACAGGGGACTTAATGAAAAACTGTTTTTT.

In its sample, this clonotype was seen many times. V gene TRBV27 combines with J gene TRBJ1-1; D is unclear. With 3 bases removed from V and 0 bases from J, the gap between germline ends came to 5 bases. CDR1 is MNHEY and CDR2 is SMNVEV in the germline V gene (reference sequence). This CDR3 has 13 amino acids. Here the CDR3 DNA reads TGTGCCAGCAGTTTCCTTATGAACACTGAAGCTTTCTTT. The encoded protein is CASSFLMNTEAFF.